Following are 12 T cell receptor beta chains from one sample sequenced in a study of OX40 agonist ivuxolimab in advanced cancers. Profiling relied on immunoSEQ multiplex PCR, and the TCRdb table lists in-frame clones only, not all of them. The table shows about 58,000 clones, with 82% occurring only once. This specimen consisted of CD4+ or CD8+ T cells sorted from blood, obtained in a trial of the OX40 agonist ivuxolimab. These receptor sequences come from an adult with an advanced solid tumor such as melanoma, head and neck, liver or kidney cancer.

The J gene is TRBJ2-3, the V gene TRBV5-6; 10 nucleotides match TRBD2. The germline gives CDR1 SGHDT, CDR2 YYEEEE. The CDR3 contains 17 residues. After removal of 4 bases from V and 0 bases from J, the junction contained 8 bases not matched to a gene. The CDR3 coding sequence is TGTGCCAGCAGCCTGCTTGGACTAGCGGAGAGCACAGATACGCAGTATTTT. Protein: CASSLLGLAESTDTQYF.

By share of the sample, this clone is medium-sized. The CDR3: CASRYWGVGSDEQFF. The DNA for the CDR3 is TGTGCCAGCAGGTACTGGGGGGTCGGATCCGATGAGCAGTTCTTC. The rearrangement joins TRBV7-2 to TRBJ2-1; the D gene is possibly TRBD2 (6 bases). This CDR3 region has 15 residues. Germline V gene data show CDR1 as SGHTA and CDR2 as FQGNSA. Between the trimmed V and J ends, which lost 6 bases and 8 bases, there was a span of 20 bases. Complete variable domain (other parts from reference TRBV7-2 and TRBJ2-1): GAGVSQSPSNKVTEKGKDVELRCDPISGHTALYWYRQSLGQGLEFLIYFQGNSAPDKSGLPSDRFSAERTGGSVSTLTIQRTQQEDSAVYLCASRYWGVGSDEQFFGPGTRLTVL.

The chain has TRBV4-3 and TRBJ2-5, with TRBD2 identical over 8 bases. Germline assignment: CDR1 LGHNA and CDR2 YSLEER. Losses at the gene ends were 5 bases for V and 5 bases for J; bases not matched to a gene: 7. The CDR3 covers 14 residues. Here the CDR3 DNA reads TGCGCCAGCAGCTCGAGCGGGGGCGGGGAGACCCAGTACTTC. It yields the protein CASSSSGGGETQYF.

This clone was picked up a small number of times. This sequence joins TRBV18 and TRBJ2-7, with D unresolved. This CDR3 is 16 amino acids long. V dropped 4 bases and J dropped 3 bases, with 19 bases sitting between them. CDR1 and CDR2 from the germline V gene are KGHSH and LQKENI. The CDR3 DNA follows: TGTGCCAGCTCACTGCGCCCCGCGGAAGCTGGCTACGAGCAGTACTTC. It translates to CASSLRPAEAGYEQYF. Full variable domain (remainder filled in from reference TRBV18 and TRBJ2-7): NAGVMQNPRHLVRRRGQEARLRCSPMKGHSHVYWYRQLPEEGLKFMVYLQKENIIDESGMPKERFSAEFPKEGPSILRIQQVVRGDSAAYFCASSLRPAEAGYEQYFGPGTRLTVT.

The chain has TRBV19 and TRBJ1-5, with a weak D call TRBD1 (5 bases). The germline V and J ends were trimmed by 7 bases and 2 bases, with 9 bases remaining between them. Germline V gives CDR1 LNHDA, CDR2 SQIVND (reference sequence). The CDR3 runs to 13 residues. The CDR3 spells CASTETGNQPQHF. CDR3 DNA sequence: TGTGCCAGTACAGAGACAGGCAATCAGCCCCAGCATTTT. The full variable domain, its missing parts supplied by reference TRBV19 and TRBJ1-5, is DGGITQSPKYLFRKEGQNVTLSCEQNLNHDAMYWYRQDPGQGLRLIYYSQIVNDFQKGDIAEGYSVSREKKESFPLTVTSAQKNPTAFYLCASTETGNQPQHFGDGTRLSIL.

The rearrangement uses TRBV9 and TRBJ2-7; possibly TRBD2 for D (5 bases). V was trimmed by 4 bases and J by 2 bases, leaving 16 bases between them. The germline V gene has CDR1 SGDLS and CDR2 YYNGEE. CDR3 length: 15 amino acids. As DNA, the CDR3 is TGTGCCAGCAGCTTCGGCCCCAGAGGGACCTACGAGCAGTACTTC. Protein: CASSFGPRGTYEQYF.

This rearrangement joins TRBV6-5 to TRBJ1-2; unclear D gene. CDR1 and CDR2 (germline): MNHEY, SVGAGI. Trimming pared 6 bases from V and 8 bases from J, leaving 13 bases between. This CDR3 has 12 amino acids. CDR3 DNA: TGTGCCAGCAGGGTGGGGAAGTCGGGCTACACCTTC. Residues: CASRVGKSGYTF.

The chain joins TRBV9 to TRBJ1-3; the D gene is possibly TRBD1 (5 bases). The V end lost 3 bases, the J end lost 0 bases, and 10 bases lay between the germline ends. Germline CDR1 SGDLS, CDR2 YYNGEE. The CDR3 is 15 amino acids. The CDR3 region has the DNA TGTGCCAGCAGCGCTTACACAGGCTCTGGAAACACCATATATTTT. Protein product: CASSAYTGSGNTIYF.

The chain employs TRBV19 and TRBJ2-7; 7 bases align to TRBD2. This CDR3 is built from 16 residues. The trim removed 5 bases at V and 1 base at J, leaving 11 bases unmatched. CDR1 and CDR2 (germline): LNHDA, SQIVND (reference sequence). CDR3 protein: CASSPGLAAFSYEQYF. In DNA form, the CDR3 reads TGTGCCAGTAGTCCCGGGCTAGCGGCCTTTTCCTACGAGCAGTACTTC.

This chain connects TRBV7-3 to TRBJ2-3; 7 bases map to TRBD2. The CDR3 loop spans 16 amino acids. The V gene's germline CDR1 is SGHTA and CDR2 FQGTGA. The V gene end was trimmed by 2 bases and the J gene end by 4 bases; junction bases not matched to a gene: 9. CDR3 sequence (DNA): TGTGCCAGCAGCTTAGGCGGGAGTAGGGGCCCAGATACGCAGTATTTT. It yields the protein CASSLGGSRGPDTQYF.

This chain connects TRBV5-1 to TRBJ2-3, with D unresolved. The CDR3 spans 15 residues. V lost 1 base, J lost 8 bases, and 17 bases lay in between. Per germline, CDR1 SGHRS and CDR2 YFSETQ. The CDR3 sequence: CASSLTQTTVSTQYF. CDR3 DNA sequence: TGCGCCAGCAGCTTGACCCAGACAACTGTGAGTACGCAGTATTTT.

This clone was seen once. The chain has TRBV7-9 and TRBJ2-7, with TRBD1 matching 9 bases. CDR3 length: 15 amino acids. The trim removed 1 base at V and 1 base at J, leaving 2 bases unmatched. Germline CDR1 SEHNR, CDR2 FQNEAQ (reference sequence). CDR3 loop: CASSLGTGASYEQYF. DNA of the CDR3: TGTGCCAGCAGCTTAGGGACAGGGGCGTCCTACGAGCAGTACTTC.